A single sample is the source of the 13 T cell receptor beta chains below, sequenced in a study of T cell responses to AZD1222 COVID-19 vaccine. Only in-frame clones appear in the TCRdb table, and some are missing; sequencing was by immunoSEQ multiplex PCR. The data show 150,000 to 200,000 clones, about 87% seen once. Sequencing was performed on peripheral blood, taken on day 0 of MenACWY control vaccination. Every receptor here comes from an adult in good health.

The chain employs TRBV5-4 and TRBJ2-5; no clear D gene. Germline loops: CDR1 SGHNT, CDR2 YYREEE (reference sequence). The V end lost 0 bases, the J end lost 4 bases, and 7 bases lay between the germline ends. This CDR3 spans 13 amino acids. CDR3 bases: TGTGCCAGCAGCTTGGCGGGCGTAGAGACCCAGTACTTC. It specifies CASSLAGVETQYF. Filled out from reference TRBV5-4 and TRBJ2-5, the complete variable domain reads ETGVTQSPTHLIKTRGQQVTLRCSSQSGHNTVSWYQQALGQGPQFIFQYYREEENGRGNFPPRFSGLQFPNYSSELNVNALELDDSALYLCASSLAGVETQYFGPGTRLLVL.

This sequence joins TRBV11-3 and TRBJ2-7, with TRBD1 identical over 7 bases. V lost 8 bases to trimming and J lost 7 bases; unmatched junction nucleotides: 14. The CDR3 consists of 14 residues. In germline, CDR1 is SGHNT, CDR2 YENEEA. Here the CDR3 DNA reads TGTGCCAGCTCCGGGGAAAAGGGGGCAGGAGAGCAGTACTTC. Translating it yields CASSGEKGAGEQYF.

This chain links TRBV23-1 with TRBJ2-7, with 8 nucleotides matching TRBD1. TRBV23-1 carries the ORF label, with uncertain function. V dropped 0 bases and J dropped 6; count of bases not matched to a gene: 10. The CDR3 is made up of 16 amino acids. DNA of the CDR3: TGCGCCAGCAGTCAATCCGAAGACAGGGGAGGTTGCGAGCAGTACTTC. Translated, it gives CASSQSEDRGGCEQYF.

The gene calls are TRBV6-1 and TRBJ1-5; a weak D match, TRBD1 (5 bases). Germline V CDR1 and CDR2: MNHNS, SASEGT. CDR3 size: 15 residues. V lost 2 bases to trimming and J lost 9 bases, with 17 bases between them. The CDR3, as DNA: TGTGCCAGCAGTGAACCGGGGGGGTCCCGAGGGCCCCAGCATTTT. Its protein is CASSEPGGSRGPQHF.

CDR3 DNA sequence: TGTGCCAGCAGTCCGAACAGGGGGCTGAACACTGAAGCTTTCTTT. This gives the protein CASSPNRGLNTEAFF. The rearrangement uses TRBV28 and TRBJ1-1; 9 positions match TRBD1. This CDR3 has 15 amino acids. Germline loops: CDR1 MDHEN, CDR2 SYDVKM. V lost 5 bases, J lost 0 bases, and 4 bases stayed unmatched.

V is TRBV28 and J is TRBJ1-5; 7 bases are shared with TRBD1. Germline V gives CDR1 MDHEN, CDR2 SYDVKM. The CDR3 is 18 amino acids. Germline trimming cut 2 bases from V and 3 bases from J; bases unmatched to any gene: 13. CDR3 coding DNA: TGTGCCAGCAGTTTAGGCTCCCGTGGGACAGTGAACAATCAGCCCCAGCATTTT. Its protein product is CASSLGSRGTVNNQPQHF.

CDR3 sequence (DNA): TGTGCCAGCAGCTCTGGGGACAGTCCCAACTATGGCTACACCTTC. Translated, it gives CASSSGDSPNYGYTF. The chain has TRBV5-4 and TRBJ1-2; 7 bases map to TRBD1. Germline trimming cut 3 bases from V and 2 bases from J; bases unmatched to any gene: 7. This CDR3 spans 15 amino acids. Germline values: CDR1 SGHNT, CDR2 YYREEE (reference sequence).

On this clone itself: The sample holds other DNA sequences that translate to the same CDR3. This chain links TRBV19 with TRBJ2-7; tentative D call: TRBD2 (5 bases). The germline V and J ends were trimmed by 1 base and 1 base, with 8 bases remaining between them. CDR3 length equals 14 residues. Germline V CDR1 and CDR2: LNHDA, SQIVND (reference sequence). Written as DNA, the CDR3 is TGTGCCAGTAGTATAGCGGGCGGGTCCTACGAGCAGTACTTC. The encoded protein is CASSIAGGSYEQYF.

Turning to this clone: Because the CDR3's place on the DNA is in doubt, the DNA is left out and the CDR3 is given as listed by TCRdb. The V gene is TRBV27, the J gene TRBJ2-5; the D call in the table, TRBD1, was not verified against the DNA. CDR1 MNHEY and CDR2 SMNVEV come from the germline V gene (reference sequence). A total of 14 residues make up the CDR3, ends included. This CDR3 reads CASSSSDRVGSQYF.

The chain recombines TRBV12-3 or TRBV12-4 with TRBJ1-1, with D uncertain. This CDR3 has 13 residues. Trimming left V 3 bases short and J 5 bases short, with 10 bases between. Written as DNA, the CDR3 is TGTGCCAGCAGTTTGTCGAGGGCAACTGAAGCTTTCTTT. Protein product: CASSLSRATEAFF.

The rearrangement uses TRBV11-2 and TRBJ2-2, with a possible D match to TRBD1 (6 bases). CDR3 length equals 16 residues. Deletions cut 5 bases from V and 4 bases from J, with 17 bases between. Germline values: CDR1 SGHAT, CDR2 FQNNGV. The CDR3 loop reads CASSLGLWGLTGELFF. DNA of the CDR3: TGTGCCAGCAGCCTTGGGCTTTGGGGGCTCACCGGGGAGCTGTTTTTT.

In nucleotides, the CDR3 is TGTGCCAGCAGTCTCAGGGCTGGCCCGAACACCGGGGAGCTGTTTTTT. Translated, it gives CASSLRAGPNTGELFF. The rearrangement links TRBV27 to TRBJ2-2; possible D gene TRBD1, 5 bases. The V end lost 5 bases, the J end lost 0 bases, and 13 bases lay between the germline ends. The length of the CDR3 is 16 residues. CDR1 is MNHEY and CDR2 is SMNVEV in the germline V gene (reference sequence).

The rearrangement joins TRBV2 to TRBJ2-2; TRBD1 matches at 7 bases. V was pared by 7 bases and J by 4 bases, with 6 bases of the junction left unmatched. The CDR3 spans 14 residues. Germline values: CDR1 SNHLY, CDR2 FYNNEI. The CDR3 spells CASNRQGPTGELFF. The CDR3 DNA is TGTGCCAGCAATAGACAGGGACCCACCGGGGAGCTGTTTTTT. Variable domain in full (rest from reference TRBV2 and TRBJ2-2): EPEVTQTPSHQVTQMGQEVILRCVPISNHLYFYWYRQILGQKVEFLVSFYNNEISEKSEIFDDQFSVERPDGSNFTLKIRSTKLEDSAMYFCASNRQGPTGELFFGEGSRLTVL.